The entry below describes one TCR beta chain. A much larger clone sits a single nucleotide away, making a read error possible. TCRdb processed the 5' RACE reads anew with MiXCR; each CDR3 protein has one entry. The table lists about 53,000 distinct CDR3 sequences, about 15% of them singletons, with about 15% in the top ten. This entry comes from a study of T cells of healthy individuals. From germline, CDR1 is SGHVS and CDR2 FQNEAQ. This CDR3 region has 14 residues. The chain carries TRBV7-8 and TRBJ2-5; 7 bases fit TRBD2. The DNA end favors TRBJ2-1, so the J call may be wrong. The receptor was derived from a human donor in good health. The CDR3 sequence is CASSPRGTTSEQFF. DNA of the CDR3: TGTGCCAGCAGCCCTCGTGGGACTACAAGTGAGCAGTTCTTC.